Described below is a single T cell receptor beta chain sequence and its context. Its target is not known. These data belong to a study of cytomegalovirus exposure and HLA in healthy donors. Study-wide results and limits: Earlier analysis found most TCR beta V segments productive about 87% or about 30% of the time. For presence/absence analyses, sequencing depth was assumed to be roughly uniform across donors. Being indistinguishable, some V segments were excluded, TRBV6-2 and TRBV6-3 among them.

Each donor was nominally healthy when sampled (though unrecorded immune exposures were likely). V shed 2 bases and J shed 8 bases, with 10 bases lying between them. CDR3 length equals 13 residues. Germline assignment: CDR1 MNHEY and CDR2 SVGAGI. PCR employed 60 Vbeta and 13 Jbeta primers. Only in-frame clones appear in the TCRdb table, and some are missing; sequencing was by immunoSEQ multiplex PCR. Among just over 150,000 clones, approximately 86% were seen once, and the ten largest hold about 2.1%. Material for sequencing was PBMCs. The chain carries TRBV6-5 and TRBJ2-1; TRBD1 is a possible D gene (5 bases). The sequence came from a woman aged 18-29 years in good health and CMV-seronegative. The chain's CDR3 is CASSYDVGHEQFF. For the CDR3, the DNA is TGTGCCAGCAGTTACGATGTGGGGCATGAGCAGTTCTTC.